These T cell receptor beta chains were read from a single sample in a study of T cells in Graves' hyperthyroidism and ophthalmopathy. MiXCR, run by TCRdb on the multiplex PCR reads, gives a single entry per CDR3 protein. The sample carries 300,000 to 500,000 distinct CDR3 sequences, over 12% recorded once. The sequenced sample was blood. The receptors stem from a man aged 50 or older with Graves' ophthalmopathy. CDR3s include the opening cysteine and the closing phenylalanine or tryptophan. D genes are given only for firm matches. Where a row states a size, it is once, few, many or the class of an expanded clone; other rows omit it.

J gene,V gene,D gene,clone size,CDR3 protein,CDR3 DNA
TRBJ1-2,TRBV19,TRBD1,-,CASSRDRDYGYTF,TGTGCCAGTAGTCGGGACAGGGACTATGGCTACACCTTC
TRBJ2-7,TRBV2,TRBD1,many,CASIARGPYEQYF,TGTGCCAGCATTGCGAGGGGGCCCTACGAGCAGTACTTC
TRBJ2-7,TRBV29-1,TRBD1,few,CSVEGVQGGFREQYF,TGCAGCGTTGAAGGTGTACAGGGGGGATTTCGCGAGCAGTACTTC
TRBJ2-3,TRBV27,TRBD2,once,CASNLAGEPDTQYF,TGTGCCAGCAATCTAGCGGGAGAACCAGATACGCAGTATTTT
TRBJ2-7,TRBV6-1,TRBD2,many,CASRWTSSYEQYF,TGTGCCAGCAGGTGGACTAGTTCCTACGAGCAGTACTTC
TRBJ2-7,TRBV5-1,TRBD1,-,CASSGTGQGIHEQYF,TGCGCCAGCAGCGGGACGGGACAGGGGATCCACGAGCAGTACTTC
TRBJ2-3,TRBV13,TRBD2,many,CASSSTTSVNTDTQYF,TGTGCCAGCAGCTCAACGACTAGCGTAAACACAGATACGCAGTATTTT
TRBJ2-7,TRBV28,-,many,CASRSGTFYEQYF,TGTGCCAGCAGATCCGGGACATTCTACGAGCAGTACTTC
TRBJ1-1,TRBV19,-,-,CASRRLRNTEAFF,TGTGCCAGCAGAAGACTCCGAAACACTGAAGCTTTCTTT
TRBJ2-2,TRBV20-1,-,many,CSAKIDSLPGELFF,TGCAGTGCTAAAATTGACAGTTTACCCGGGGAGCTGTTTTTT
TRBJ2-7,TRBV6-2/TRBV6-3,-,few,CASSGPLEAYEQYF,TGTGCCAGCAGTGGCCCTTTGGAGGCCTACGAGCAGTACTTC
TRBJ2-1,TRBV6-1,-,-,CASTPQGGRSEQFF,TGTGCCAGCACCCCGCAGGGGGGGCGTAGTGAGCAGTTCTTC
TRBJ2-7,TRBV5-1,-,-,CASSSNDGYEQYF,TGCGCCAGCAGCTCCAACGACGGCTACGAGCAGTACTTC
TRBJ2-2,TRBV5-1,-,many,CASSFTSTGELFF,TGCGCCAGCAGCTTTACTAGCACCGGGGAGCTGTTTTTT
TRBJ2-7,TRBV20-1,TRBD2,many,CSVSGRYEQYF,TGCAGTGTGAGCGGGAGGTACGAGCAGTACTTC
TRBJ1-6,TRBV9,-,many,CASSEASSYNSPLHF,TGTGCCAGCAGCGAGGCAAGCTCCTATAATTCACCCCTCCACTTT
TRBJ2-7,TRBV19,-,-,CASSIPGKTYEQYF,TGTGCCAGTAGTATACCCGGGAAAACCTACGAGCAGTACTTC
TRBJ2-3,TRBV28,-,many,CASSLIPGESTDTQYF,TGTGCCAGCAGTTTAATCCCTGGGGAAAGCACAGATACGCAGTATTTT
TRBJ2-7,TRBV7-9,-,-,CATDLGGYEQYF,TGTGCCACCGATTTGGGGGGATACGAGCAGTACTTC
TRBJ2-7,TRBV6-1,TRBD2,-,CASRWLAGVEEQYF,TGTGCCAGCAGGTGGCTAGCGGGAGTAGAAGAGCAGTACTTC
TRBJ1-1,TRBV15,-,-,CATSFGAGAEAFF,TGTGCCACCAGCTTTGGGGCGGGGGCTGAAGCTTTCTTT
TRBJ1-2,TRBV6-1,-,many,CASIEEQGYRSKGYTF,TGTGCCAGCATTGAGGAACAGGGTTATCGGTCAAAGGGCTACACCTTC
TRBJ2-7,TRBV13,TRBD2,-,CASSLLGLAGGPVSQYF,TGTGCCAGCAGCTTACTCGGGCTAGCGGGAGGGCCGGTGTCGCAGTACTTC
TRBJ2-1,TRBV6-2/TRBV6-3,TRBD2,-,CASRLPSGSYNEQFF,TGTGCCAGCAGGCTCCCGAGCGGGAGTTACAATGAGCAGTTCTTC
TRBJ2-5,TRBV12-3/TRBV12-4,TRBD2,many,CASSPSSGRKTQYF,TGTGCCAGCAGTCCCTCTAGCGGGAGAAAGACCCAGTACTTC
TRBJ2-3,TRBV5-1,TRBD2,many,CASSVIAGGTDTQYF,TGCGCCAGCAGCGTTATAGCGGGGGGCACAGATACGCAGTATTTT
TRBJ2-1,TRBV2,-,many,CASKGSYNEQFF,TGTGCCAGCAAAGGTTCCTACAATGAGCAGTTCTTC
TRBJ2-7,TRBV9,-,few,CASSVGQGSDEQYF,TGTGCCAGCAGCGTAGGTCAGGGAAGTGACGAGCAGTACTTC
TRBJ2-3,TRBV5-1,-,many,CASSLASRQRADTQYF,TGCGCCAGCAGCTTGGCCTCGAGACAGCGGGCAGATACGCAGTATTTT
TRBJ2-7,TRBV6-1,TRBD1,many,CASSLRTGAYEQYF,TGTGCCAGCAGTCTCCGAACAGGGGCCTACGAGCAGTACTTC
TRBJ2-2,TRBV5-8,-,few,CASNRARRLPGELFF,TGTGCCAGCAACCGTGCCCGCCGATTGCCCGGGGAGCTGTTTTTT
TRBJ2-7,TRBV4-1,TRBD1,-,CASSPDRGGSYEQYF,TGCGCCAGCAGCCCCGACAGGGGGGGATCCTACGAGCAGTACTTC
TRBJ2-1,TRBV2,-,many,CASSDIGVRDEQFF,TGTGCCAGCAGTGACATTGGGGTACGCGATGAGCAGTTCTTC
TRBJ1-1,TRBV7-2,-,many,CASSLLGWGAKGDTEAFF,TGTGCCAGCAGCTTATTGGGCTGGGGCGCTAAAGGAGACACTGAAGCTTTCTTT
TRBJ1-1,TRBV6-1,-,many,CASSYLGRRNTEAFF,TGTGCCAGCAGTTATTTGGGCAGGAGGAACACTGAAGCTTTCTTT
TRBJ2-7,TRBV6-1,-,-,CASSAISGGFSYEQYF,TGTGCCAGCAGTGCGATTTCTGGCGGATTCTCCTACGAGCAGTACTTC
TRBJ2-2,TRBV24-1,-,-,CATSEGRRPNTGELFF,TGTGCCACCAGTGAAGGCAGACGACCGAACACCGGGGAGCTGTTTTTT
TRBJ2-4,TRBV5-6,-,many,CASSFSPARIAKNIQYF,TGTGCCAGCAGTTTTTCGCCTGCCAGGATAGCCAAAAACATTCAGTACTTC
TRBJ1-3,TRBV20-1,-,many,CSARWPEENTIYF,TGCAGTGCTAGATGGCCTGAAGAAAACACCATATATTTT
TRBJ1-1,TRBV30,-,many,CAWRMDGNTEAFF,TGTGCCTGGAGGATGGACGGGAACACTGAAGCTTTCTTT
TRBJ2-2,TRBV27,TRBD2,-,CASSRSGGSVTGELFF,TGTGCCAGCAGCCGGTCGGGCGGGAGTGTTACCGGGGAGCTGTTTTTT
TRBJ2-2,TRBV5-1,TRBD2,many,CASSLSGLGNTGELFF,TGCGCCAGCAGCTTGAGCGGACTAGGGAACACCGGGGAGCTGTTTTTT
TRBJ2-7,TRBV11-3,TRBD1,many,CASSFRDRDYEQYF,TGTGCCAGCAGCTTCCGGGACAGGGACTACGAGCAGTACTTC
TRBJ2-7,TRBV11-2,TRBD2,many,CASSHRTSYEQYF,TGTGCCAGCAGCCACAGGACTAGCTACGAGCAGTACTTC
TRBJ2-1,TRBV20-1,-,many,CSAAPHYNEQFF,TGCAGTGCTGCACCCCATTACAATGAGCAGTTCTTC
TRBJ1-6,TRBV2,-,many,CARASTGPNSPLHF,TGTGCCAGAGCCTCGACAGGTCCGAATTCACCCCTCCACTTT
TRBJ2-3,TRBV7-9,-,many,CASTPPGGGATLFTDTQYF,TGTGCCAGCACCCCACCGGGTGGGGGGGCAACCCTCTTCACAGATACGCAGTATTTT
TRBJ2-1,TRBV29-1,TRBD2,-,CSVLSGTRNEQFF,TGCAGCGTCCTCTCCGGGACTAGGAATGAGCAGTTCTTC
TRBJ1-6,TRBV2,-,many,CASSGGFNSPLHF,TGTGCCAGCAGCGGCGGATTTAATTCACCCCTCCACTTT
TRBJ2-3,TRBV15,TRBD2,few,CATSAERDPTDTQYF,TGTGCCACCAGCGCCGAGCGGGATCCAACAGATACGCAGTATTTT
TRBJ2-7,TRBV20-1,-,many,CSATGRIVSYEQYF,TGCAGTGCCACCGGTCGGATCGTCTCCTACGAGCAGTACTTC
TRBJ1-6,TRBV5-8,TRBD1,-,CASSWRQGANSPLHF,TGTGCCAGCAGCTGGAGACAGGGGGCTAATTCACCCCTCCACTTT
TRBJ2-1,TRBV3-1,TRBD2,many,CASSQLAGGFQFF,TGTGCCAGCAGCCAATTAGCGGGAGGGTTCCAGTTCTTC